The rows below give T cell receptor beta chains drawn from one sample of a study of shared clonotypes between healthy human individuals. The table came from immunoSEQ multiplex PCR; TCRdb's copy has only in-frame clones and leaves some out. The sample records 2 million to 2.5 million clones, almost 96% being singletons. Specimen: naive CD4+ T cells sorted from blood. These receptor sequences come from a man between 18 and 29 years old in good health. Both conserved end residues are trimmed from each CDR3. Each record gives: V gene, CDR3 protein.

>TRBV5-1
ASSWPLDNTNEQF
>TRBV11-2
ASSPTTGNTEAF
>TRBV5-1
ASSPRTSGGQETQY
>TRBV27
ASSSSGRGLLAKNIQY
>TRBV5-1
ASRPTGGARTEAF
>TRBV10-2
ASLSWVAASYEQY
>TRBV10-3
AITGDSTQPQH
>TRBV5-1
ASSLAGGQEF
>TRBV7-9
ASSLGREGTQY
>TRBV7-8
ASSLNPRTGTGYGYT
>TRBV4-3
ASSQRSGTRVEQY
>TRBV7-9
ASSLAQRETQY
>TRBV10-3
AISDSAGGNTDTQY
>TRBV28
ASSLLGPPVTEAF
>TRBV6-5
ASSYERRPVETQY
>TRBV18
ASSPPGETQY
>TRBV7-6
ASSLDVTGNTEAF
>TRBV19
ARNRSRNEKLF
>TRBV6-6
ASSQGRETEAF
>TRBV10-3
AISDREGYNEQF
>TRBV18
ATTMSSNQPQH
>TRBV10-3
AISDRQGGGQPQH
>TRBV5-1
ASSSPTGTDTQY
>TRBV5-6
ASSFLGGAGELF
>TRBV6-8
ASIKQGWEGYT
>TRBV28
ASSQSTSGMYEQY
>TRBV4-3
ASSPRDRSTDTQY
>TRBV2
ASSARIYEQY
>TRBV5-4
ASSPGGEGGYT
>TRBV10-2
ASSEFRVNTEAF
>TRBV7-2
ASSQSGVADTQY
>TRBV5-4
ASSPGGTDTQY
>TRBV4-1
ASRPGPRYSNQPQH
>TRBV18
ASSEGGGSPLH
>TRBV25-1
ASSPGGVNTEAF
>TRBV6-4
ASSSPDRDEQF
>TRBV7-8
ASSRQGATNEQF
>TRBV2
ASSGTSGKETQY
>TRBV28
ASSTGGLSNQPQH
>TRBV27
ATRDSLYNSPLH
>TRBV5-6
ASSLSGPYEQY
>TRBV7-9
ASSFLTGLTETQY
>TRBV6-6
ASSYERLPLH
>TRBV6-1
ASIQTAGNTIY
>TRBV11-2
ASSSDRGGTEAF
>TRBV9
ASSVSKEEKLF
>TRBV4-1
ASSQVGGVAYNEQF
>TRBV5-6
ASSLREIFYEQY
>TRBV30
AWVPQGGQGARGYT
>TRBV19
ASSTPGQTYEQY
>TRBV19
ASSLGTLLHNEQF
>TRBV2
ASRQAFGPSPLH
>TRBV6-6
ASSYEPDSGNTIY
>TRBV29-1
SAGRANSYNEQF
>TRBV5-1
ASSNRAMNNEQF
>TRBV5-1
ASSTGGPTYEQY
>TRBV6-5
ATSRGGLRMVEQY